Below are 4 T cell receptor beta chains sequenced from a single sample in a study of blood T cells in healthy people across ages. Alongside a J-beta primer mix, a sample-barcoded 5' primer served in a second PCR lasting roughly 7 to 11 cycles. MiXCR was run by TCRdb on the 5' RACE reads, yielding one entry per CDR3 protein. The table records some 550,000 distinct CDR3 sequences, under 55% of them present only once. The material sequenced was blood. The receptors were gathered from a man older than 75 in good health.

This clonotype appeared many times. The J gene is TRBJ2-1, the V gene TRBV7-9; D unresolved. Looked up from germline, CDR1 is SEHNR and CDR2 is FQNEAQ (reference sequence). The CDR3 runs 14 residues. The V and J ends lost 1 base and 4 bases respectively, with 8 bases between them. The chain's CDR3 is CASSLVAEYNEQFF. CDR3 bases: TGTGCCAGCAGCTTAGTTGCAGAGTACAATGAGCAGTTCTTC.

CDR3 in DNA: TGCGCCAGCAGCCATCCGGGACAGGGACGGGGCTACACCTTC. Protein: CASSHPGQGRGYTF. This rearrangement joins TRBV4-3 to TRBJ1-2, with 9 bases aligning to TRBD1. The CDR3 spans 14 residues. Germline values: CDR1 LGHNA, CDR2 YSLEER. The ends lost 3 bases at V and 8 bases at J; junction bases unmatched: 7.

This chain links TRBV7-2 with TRBJ1-4; D is uncertain. V was pared by 0 bases and J by 5 bases, with 10 bases between. CDR3 length: 15 amino acids. Germline-derived CDR1 and CDR2 are SGHTA and FQGNSA. CDR3 loop: CASSLAIDGNEKLFF. In DNA form, the CDR3 reads TGTGCCAGCAGCTTAGCGATCGACGGAAATGAAAAACTGTTTTTT. The full variable domain, its missing parts supplied by reference TRBV7-2 and TRBJ1-4, is GAGVSQSPSNKVTEKGKDVELRCDPISGHTALYWYRQSLGQGLEFLIYFQGNSAPDKSGLPSDRFSAERTGGSVSTLTIQRTQQEDSAVYLCASSLAIDGNEKLFFGSGTQLSVL.

J is TRBJ2-1 and V is TRBV11-2; unclear D gene. V lost 4 bases, J lost 5 bases, and 12 bases lay in between. Germline CDR1 and CDR2: SGHAT and FQNNGV. The CDR3 covers 14 residues. In DNA form, the CDR3 reads TGTGCCAGCAGCTCTACTCAGCTGAACAATGAGCAGTTCTTC. It translates to CASSSTQLNNEQFF.